One T cell receptor (beta chain) is described in this entry. This sample is drawn from a study of blood T cell repertoires in COVID-19. Study-wide background: Acute and convalescent COVID-19 specimens originated in the United States, Italy and Spain. T cells, B-cell-depleted T cells, or PBMCs provided the cDNA or gDNA that served as material.

This CDR3 has 14 residues. CDR1 SGHDT and CDR2 YYEEEE come from the germline V gene. Trimming removed 4 bases from V and 8 bases from J; junction bases left unmatched: 6. Per the original methods: Cell counts per sample came from amplifying reference gene primers. This table comes from immunoSEQ multiplex PCR, and its TCRdb copy is limited to in-frame clones, with some not included. D and trimming were read from the DNA, whereas the V and J calls and clone size are those reported in that table. The table has hundreds of thousands of clones, 75% to 90% seen once. The source of this sequence is a man in his forties with acute or convalescent COVID-19. This chain connects TRBV5-6 to TRBJ1-6; TRBD1 matches at 7 bases. Sequencing used peripheral blood. CDR3 sequence reads: CASSPGDRYSPLHF. In nucleotides, the CDR3 is TGTGCCAGCAGCCCAGGGGACAGATATTCACCCCTCCACTTT.